This T cell receptor (beta chain) stems from a study of blood T cell repertoires in COVID-19. Measured with immunoSEQ multiplex PCR; TCRdb has only the in-frame clones, and not every one. The repertoire includes over 200,000 clones, around 88% of them detected once, and around 7.9% sits in the top ten. V trimming: 0 bases; J trimming: 4 bases; junction bases outside the gene matches: 9. Germline V gene sequence: CDR1 SGHRS, CDR2 YFSETQ. The CDR3 spans 17 residues. The receptor comes from a middle-aged man with active or convalescent COVID-19. V and J are TRBV5-1 and TRBJ1-2; 10 nucleotides match TRBD1. The sample consisted of peripheral blood. The CDR3 DNA reads as TGCGCCAGCAGCTTGGGAGACAGGGGGCGTTTATCCTATGGCTACACCTTC. The encoded protein is CASSLGDRGRLSYGYTF.